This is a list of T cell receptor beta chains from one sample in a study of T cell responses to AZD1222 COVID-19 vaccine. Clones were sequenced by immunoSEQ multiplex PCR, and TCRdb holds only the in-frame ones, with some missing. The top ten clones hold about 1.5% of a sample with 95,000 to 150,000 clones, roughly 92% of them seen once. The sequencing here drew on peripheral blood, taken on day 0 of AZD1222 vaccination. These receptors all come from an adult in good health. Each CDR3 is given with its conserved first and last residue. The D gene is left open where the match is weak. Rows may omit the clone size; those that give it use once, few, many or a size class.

CASRQGGAENTEAFF	TGTGCCAGCAGACAAGGAGGGGCCGAGAACACTGAAGCTTTCTTT	.	.	TRBV6-5	TRBJ1-1
CASIEDGAARPGYTF	TGTGCCAGCATCGAAGATGGGGCAGCCCGACCAGGCTACACCTTC	.	.	TRBV2	TRBJ1-2
CASSLVLGSGTEAFF	TGTGCCAGCAGCTTAGTATTGGGGTCGGGGACTGAAGCTTTCTTT	.	.	TRBV7-9	TRBJ1-1
CASSLAVGTQYF	TGTGCCAGCAGCTTAGCCGTTGGGACCCAGTACTTC	.	.	TRBV11-2	TRBJ2-5
CASSVGPGGNQPQHF	TGTGCCAGCAGCGTAGGTCCAGGGGGGAATCAGCCCCAGCATTTT	TRBD1	once	TRBV9	TRBJ1-5
CASSLGGGTGELFF	TGTGCCAGCAGCTTAGGGGGCGGTACCGGGGAGCTGTTTTTT	.	once	TRBV7-9	TRBJ2-2
CASSPRGLNTGELFF	TGTGCCAGCAGCCCCCGGGGCTTGAACACCGGGGAGCTGTTTTTT	.	.	TRBV14	TRBJ2-2
CATSRDRGFTDTQYF	TGTGCCACCAGCAGAGATAGAGGGTTCACAGATACGCAGTATTTT	.	.	TRBV15	TRBJ2-3
CASSLEGSGTGYTF	TGTGCCAGCAGCTTAGAGGGTAGTGGCACTGGCTACACCTTC	.	.	TRBV7-9	TRBJ1-2
CASSLGIPGNYGYTF	TGTGCCAGCAGCTTAGGGATTCCCGGTAACTATGGCTACACCTTC	.	few	TRBV13	TRBJ1-2
CASSHGQTNEKLFF	TGTGCCAGCAGCCATGGACAGACTAATGAAAAACTGTTTTTT	.	.	TRBV7-9	TRBJ1-4
CASSQHAGGRNTGELFF	TGTGCCAGCAGCCAACACGCGGGGGGGCGGAACACCGGGGAGCTGTTTTTT	TRBD2	.	TRBV3-1/TRBV3-2	TRBJ2-2
CASSLSPTGKEPQHF	TGTGCCAGCAGTTTATCCCCGACAGGGAAGGAGCCCCAGCATTTT	TRBD1	.	TRBV27	TRBJ1-5
CATSRGTDSTQYF	TGTGCCACCAGCAGGGGGACGGACAGTACGCAGTATTTT	.	.	TRBV15	TRBJ2-3
CASRPDRGETQYF	TGTGCCAGCAGACCTGACAGGGGAGAGACCCAGTACTTC	TRBD1	.	TRBV2	TRBJ2-5
CATSRDRWGREGSTEAFF	TGTGCCACCAGCAGAGATCGGTGGGGTAGAGAGGGGAGCACTGAAGCTTTCTTT	.	.	TRBV15	TRBJ1-1
CASSRTASSYNSPLHF	TGTGCCAGCAGCCGGACAGCGAGCTCCTATAATTCACCCCTCCACTTT	.	.	TRBV9	TRBJ1-6
CASSLEQGGKLFF	TGTGCTAGCAGCTTAGAACAGGGTGGAAAACTGTTTTTT	.	.	TRBV7-7	TRBJ1-4
CASRVELAVYNEQFF	TGTGCCAGCAGGGTGGAACTAGCGGTCTACAATGAGCAGTTCTTC	TRBD2	.	TRBV2	TRBJ2-1
CSANRDSYGYTF	TGCAGCGCAAACCGGGACAGCTATGGCTACACCTTC	TRBD1	.	TRBV29-1	TRBJ1-2
CASSHWTSGTNEQFF	TGTGCCAGCAGCCATTGGACTAGCGGGACCAATGAGCAGTTCTTC	TRBD2	.	TRBV3-1/TRBV3-2	TRBJ2-1
CASSYGDRTGGYTF	TGTGCCAGCAGTTACGGCGACAGGACGGGTGGCTACACCTTC	.	.	TRBV6-5	TRBJ1-2
CASSEGWKDTEAFF	TGTGCCAGCAGTGAGGGGTGGAAGGACACTGAAGCTTTCTTT	.	.	TRBV6-1	TRBJ1-1
CASRPGQTNQPQHF	TGTGCCAGCAGGCCGGGACAGACCAATCAGCCCCAGCATTTT	TRBD1	.	TRBV6-5	TRBJ1-5
CASSQIQGSGTEAFF	TGTGCCAGCAGCCAAATTCAGGGGAGTGGCACTGAAGCTTTCTTT	.	.	TRBV7-8	TRBJ1-1
CASSPAGGNTEAFF	TGCGCCAGCTCCCCGGCAGGAGGGAACACTGAAGCTTTCTTT	.	.	TRBV10-1	TRBJ1-1